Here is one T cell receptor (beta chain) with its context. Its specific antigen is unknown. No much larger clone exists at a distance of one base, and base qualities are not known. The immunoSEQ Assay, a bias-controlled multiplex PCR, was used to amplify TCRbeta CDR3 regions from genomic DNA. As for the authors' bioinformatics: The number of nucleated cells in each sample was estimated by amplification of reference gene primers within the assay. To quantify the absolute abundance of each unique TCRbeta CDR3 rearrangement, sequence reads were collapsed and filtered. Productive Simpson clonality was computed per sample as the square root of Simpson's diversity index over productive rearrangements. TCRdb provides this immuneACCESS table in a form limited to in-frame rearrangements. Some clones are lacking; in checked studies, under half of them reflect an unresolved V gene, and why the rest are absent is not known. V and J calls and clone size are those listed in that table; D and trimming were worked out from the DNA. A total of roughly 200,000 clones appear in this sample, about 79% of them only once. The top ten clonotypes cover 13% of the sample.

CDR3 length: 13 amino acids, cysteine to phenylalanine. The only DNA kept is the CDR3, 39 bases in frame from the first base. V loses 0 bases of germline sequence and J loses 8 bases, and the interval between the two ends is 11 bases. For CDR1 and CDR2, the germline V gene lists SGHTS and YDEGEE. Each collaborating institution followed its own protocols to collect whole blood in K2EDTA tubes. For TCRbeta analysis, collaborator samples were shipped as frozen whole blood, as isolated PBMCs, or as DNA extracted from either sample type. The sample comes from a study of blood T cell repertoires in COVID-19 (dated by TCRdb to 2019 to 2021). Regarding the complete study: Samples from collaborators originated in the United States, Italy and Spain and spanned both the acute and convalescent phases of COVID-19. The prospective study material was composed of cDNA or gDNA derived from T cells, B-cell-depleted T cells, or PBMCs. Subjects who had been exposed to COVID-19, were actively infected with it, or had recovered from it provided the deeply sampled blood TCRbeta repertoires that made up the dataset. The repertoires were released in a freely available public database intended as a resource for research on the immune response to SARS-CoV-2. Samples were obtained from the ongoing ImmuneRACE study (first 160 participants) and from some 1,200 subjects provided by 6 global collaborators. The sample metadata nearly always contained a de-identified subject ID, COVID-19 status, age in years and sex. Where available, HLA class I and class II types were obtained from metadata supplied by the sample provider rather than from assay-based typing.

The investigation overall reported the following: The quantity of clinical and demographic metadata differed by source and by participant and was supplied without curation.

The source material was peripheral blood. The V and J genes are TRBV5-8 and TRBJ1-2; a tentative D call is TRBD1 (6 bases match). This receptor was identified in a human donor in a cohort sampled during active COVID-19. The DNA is TGTGCCAGCAGCTTGGGCAGGGGTCGCGGCTACACCTTC. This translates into CASSLGRGRGYTF. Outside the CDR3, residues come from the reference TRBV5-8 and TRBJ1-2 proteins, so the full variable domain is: EAGVTQSPTHLIKTRGQQATLRCSPISGHTSVYWYQQALGLGLQFLLWYDEGEERNRGNFPPRFSGRQFPNYSSELNVNALELEDSALYLCASSLGRGRGYTFGSGTRLTVV.